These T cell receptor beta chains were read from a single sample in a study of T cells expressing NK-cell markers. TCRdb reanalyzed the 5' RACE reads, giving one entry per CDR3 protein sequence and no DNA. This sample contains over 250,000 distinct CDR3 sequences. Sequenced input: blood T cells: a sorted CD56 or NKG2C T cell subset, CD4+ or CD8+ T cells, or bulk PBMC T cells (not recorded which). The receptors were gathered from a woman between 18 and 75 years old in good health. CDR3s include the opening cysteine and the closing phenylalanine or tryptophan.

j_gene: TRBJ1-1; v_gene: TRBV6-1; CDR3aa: CASRRTGGMNTEAFF
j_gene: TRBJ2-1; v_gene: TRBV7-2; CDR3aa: CASSFGPNYNEQFF
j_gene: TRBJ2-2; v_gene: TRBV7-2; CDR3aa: CASSLGSQLSTGELFF
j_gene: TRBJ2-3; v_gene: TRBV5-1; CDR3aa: CASSIRQGGTDTQYF
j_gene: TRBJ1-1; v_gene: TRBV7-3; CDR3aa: CASSDRTGEAFF
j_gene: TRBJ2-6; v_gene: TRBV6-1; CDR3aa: CASSQKKSRVGGANVLTF
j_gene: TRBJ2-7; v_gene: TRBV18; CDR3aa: CASSPLPPGLATYEQYF
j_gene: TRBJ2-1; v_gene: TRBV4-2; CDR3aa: CASSQSRQGYNEQFF
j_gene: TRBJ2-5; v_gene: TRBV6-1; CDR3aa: CASSTPGPTPTQYF
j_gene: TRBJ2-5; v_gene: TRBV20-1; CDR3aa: CSASSLETQYF
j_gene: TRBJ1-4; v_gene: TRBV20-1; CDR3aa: CSARPHEGAHEKLFF
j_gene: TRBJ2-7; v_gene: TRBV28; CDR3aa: CASSSGLLTSFRQYF
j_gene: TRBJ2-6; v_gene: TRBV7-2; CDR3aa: CASSFSGTNSGANVLTF
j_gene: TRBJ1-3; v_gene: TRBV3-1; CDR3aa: CASSPSETSGNTIYF
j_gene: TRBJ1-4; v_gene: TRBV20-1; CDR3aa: CSASPGQSEKLFF
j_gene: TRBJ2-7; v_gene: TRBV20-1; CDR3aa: CSAGDPGRKVGEQYF
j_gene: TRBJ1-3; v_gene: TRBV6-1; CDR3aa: CATAPGSGGYTIYF
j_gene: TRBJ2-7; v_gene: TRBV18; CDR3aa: CASSPGRGGIYEQYF
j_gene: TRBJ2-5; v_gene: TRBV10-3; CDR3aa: CAISESGAQETQYF
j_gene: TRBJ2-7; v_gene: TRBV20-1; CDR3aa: CSASVDVGKSYEQYF
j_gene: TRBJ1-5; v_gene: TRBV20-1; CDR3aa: CSARDSTIDNQPQHF
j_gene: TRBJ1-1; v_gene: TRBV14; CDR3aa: CASKETGIITEAFF
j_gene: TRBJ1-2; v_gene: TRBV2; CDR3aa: CASRNTPVGGYTF
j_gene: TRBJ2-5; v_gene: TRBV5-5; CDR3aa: CASSLDMGKETQYF
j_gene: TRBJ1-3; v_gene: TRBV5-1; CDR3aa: CASSLASTAGNTIYF
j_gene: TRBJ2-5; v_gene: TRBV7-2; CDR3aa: CASSPKRVIQETQYF
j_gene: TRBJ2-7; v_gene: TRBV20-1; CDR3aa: CSALTQQGYEQYF
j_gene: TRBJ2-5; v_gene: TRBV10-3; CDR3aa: CAISDPLRSAGGEETQYF
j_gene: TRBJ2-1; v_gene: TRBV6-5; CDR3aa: CASRKGQGFGEQFF
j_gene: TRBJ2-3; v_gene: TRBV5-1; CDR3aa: CASSPRVGLTDTQYF
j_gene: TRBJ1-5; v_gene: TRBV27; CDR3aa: CASSSGTYSNQPQHF
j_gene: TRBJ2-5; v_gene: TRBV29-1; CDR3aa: CSVEVGAGGPWETQYF
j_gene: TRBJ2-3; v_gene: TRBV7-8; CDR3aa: CASSRRGTSGRTTDTQYF
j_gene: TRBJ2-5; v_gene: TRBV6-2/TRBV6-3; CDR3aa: CASTPVAGPGTQYF
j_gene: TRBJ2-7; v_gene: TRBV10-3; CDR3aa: CAISVSHEQYF
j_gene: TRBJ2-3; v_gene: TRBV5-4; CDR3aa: CASSFGPADTQYF
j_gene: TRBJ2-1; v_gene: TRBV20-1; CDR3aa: CSADGLSGYSYNEQFF
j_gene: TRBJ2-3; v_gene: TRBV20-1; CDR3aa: CSARVGTGITDTQYF
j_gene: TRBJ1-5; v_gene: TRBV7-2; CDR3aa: CASSKPGQGGSQPQHF